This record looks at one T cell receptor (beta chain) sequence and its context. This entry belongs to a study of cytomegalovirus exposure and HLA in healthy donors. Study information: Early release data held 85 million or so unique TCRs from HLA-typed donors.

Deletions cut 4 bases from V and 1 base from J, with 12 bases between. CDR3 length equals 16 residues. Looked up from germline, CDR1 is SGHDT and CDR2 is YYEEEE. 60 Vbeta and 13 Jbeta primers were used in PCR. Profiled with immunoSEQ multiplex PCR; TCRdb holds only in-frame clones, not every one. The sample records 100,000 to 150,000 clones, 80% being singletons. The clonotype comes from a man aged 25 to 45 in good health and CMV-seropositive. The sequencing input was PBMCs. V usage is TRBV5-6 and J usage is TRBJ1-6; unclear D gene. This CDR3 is CASSVAGLSYNSPLHF. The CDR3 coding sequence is TGTGCCAGCAGCGTAGCCGGACTTTCCTATAATTCACCCCTCCACTTT.